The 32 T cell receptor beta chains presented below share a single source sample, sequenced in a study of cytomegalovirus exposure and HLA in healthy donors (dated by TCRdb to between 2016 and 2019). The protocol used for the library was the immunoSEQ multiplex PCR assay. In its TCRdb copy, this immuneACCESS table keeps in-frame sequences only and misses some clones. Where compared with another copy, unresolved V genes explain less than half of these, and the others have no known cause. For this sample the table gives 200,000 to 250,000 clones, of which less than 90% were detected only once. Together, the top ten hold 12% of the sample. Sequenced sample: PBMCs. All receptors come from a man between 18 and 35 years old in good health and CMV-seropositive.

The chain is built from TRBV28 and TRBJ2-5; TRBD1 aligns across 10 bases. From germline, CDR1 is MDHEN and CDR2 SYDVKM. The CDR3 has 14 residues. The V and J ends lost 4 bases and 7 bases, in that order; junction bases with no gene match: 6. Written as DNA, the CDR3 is TGTGCCAGCAGTTCCGGGACAGGGGTTGTGACCCAGTACTTC. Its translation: CASSSGTGVVTQYF.

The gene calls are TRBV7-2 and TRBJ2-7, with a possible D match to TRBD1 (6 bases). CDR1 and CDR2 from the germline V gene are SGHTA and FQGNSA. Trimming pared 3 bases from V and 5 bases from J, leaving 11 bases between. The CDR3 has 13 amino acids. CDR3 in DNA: TGTGCCAGCAGCTTCGATAGGGGGAACGAGCAGTACTTC. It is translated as CASSFDRGNEQYF.

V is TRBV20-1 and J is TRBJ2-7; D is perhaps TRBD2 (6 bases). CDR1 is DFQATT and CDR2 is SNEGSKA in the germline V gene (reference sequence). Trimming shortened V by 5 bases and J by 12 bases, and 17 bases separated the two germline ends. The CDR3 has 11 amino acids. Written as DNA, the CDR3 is TGCAGTGCTTATGGGAGGCCGCTGGGGTACTTC. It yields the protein CSAYGRPLGYF.

CDR3 in amino acids: CASSLNRADTEAFF. The CDR3 DNA reads TGTGCCAGCAGCCTCAACAGGGCGGACACTGAAGCTTTCTTT. The chain links TRBV11-2 to TRBJ1-1; a weak D match, TRBD1 (6 bases). The CDR3 covers 14 residues. The germline gives CDR1 SGHAT, CDR2 FQNNGV. Deletions cut 5 bases from V and 3 bases from J, with 13 bases between.

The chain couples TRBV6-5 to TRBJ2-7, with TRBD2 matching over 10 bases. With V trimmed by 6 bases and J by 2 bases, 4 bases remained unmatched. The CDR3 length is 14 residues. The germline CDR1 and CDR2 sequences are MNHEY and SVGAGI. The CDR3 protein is CASRRTSGAYEQYF. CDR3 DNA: TGTGCCAGCAGGCGGACTAGCGGAGCCTACGAGCAGTACTTC.

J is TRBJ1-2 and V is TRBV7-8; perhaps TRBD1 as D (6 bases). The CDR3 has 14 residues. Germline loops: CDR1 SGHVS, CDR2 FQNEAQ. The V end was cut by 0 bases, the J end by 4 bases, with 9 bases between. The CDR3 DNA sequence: TGTGCCAGCAGCTTAGCGGGGGCGGGCTATGGCTACACCTTC. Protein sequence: CASSLAGAGYGYTF.

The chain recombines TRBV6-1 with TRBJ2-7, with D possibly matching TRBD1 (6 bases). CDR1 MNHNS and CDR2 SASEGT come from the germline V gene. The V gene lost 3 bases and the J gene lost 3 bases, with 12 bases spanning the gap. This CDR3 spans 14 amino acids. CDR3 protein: CASSDLTGYYEQYF. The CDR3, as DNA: TGTGCCAGCAGTGACCTTACAGGGTACTACGAGCAGTACTTC.

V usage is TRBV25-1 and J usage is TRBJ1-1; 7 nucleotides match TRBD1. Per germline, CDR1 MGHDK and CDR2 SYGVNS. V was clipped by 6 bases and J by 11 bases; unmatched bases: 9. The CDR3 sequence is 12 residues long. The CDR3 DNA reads TGTGCCAGCAGACAGGGGTCTGAGTGGGCTTTCTTT. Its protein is CASRQGSEWAFF.

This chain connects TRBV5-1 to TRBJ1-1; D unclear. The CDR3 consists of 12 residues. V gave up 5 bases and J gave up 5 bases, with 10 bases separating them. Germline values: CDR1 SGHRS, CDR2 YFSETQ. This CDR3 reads CASRIPGTEAFF. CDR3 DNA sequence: TGCGCCAGCAGGATTCCTGGGACTGAAGCTTTCTTT.

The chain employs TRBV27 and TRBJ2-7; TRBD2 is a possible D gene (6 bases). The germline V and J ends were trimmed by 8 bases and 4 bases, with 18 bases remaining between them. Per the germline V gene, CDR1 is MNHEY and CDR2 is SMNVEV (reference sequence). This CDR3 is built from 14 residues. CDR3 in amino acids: CASGGRGGTYEQYF. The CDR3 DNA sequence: TGTGCCAGCGGCGGGCGAGGAGGGACGTACGAGCAGTACTTC.

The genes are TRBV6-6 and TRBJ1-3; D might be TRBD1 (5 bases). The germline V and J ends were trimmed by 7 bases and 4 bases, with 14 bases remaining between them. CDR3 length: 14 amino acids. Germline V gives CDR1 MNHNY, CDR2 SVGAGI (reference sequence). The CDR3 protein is CASIPAGGGNTIYF. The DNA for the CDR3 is TGTGCCAGCATCCCTGCCGGGGGAGGAAACACCATATATTTT.

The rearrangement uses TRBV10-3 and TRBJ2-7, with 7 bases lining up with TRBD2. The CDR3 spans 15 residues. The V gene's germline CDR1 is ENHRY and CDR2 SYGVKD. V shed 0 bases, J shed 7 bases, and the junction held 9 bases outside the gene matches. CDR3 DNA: TGTGCCATCAGTGAGTCTGGCGGGAGTTTGTGGGAGCAGTACTTC. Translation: CAISESGGSLWEQYF.

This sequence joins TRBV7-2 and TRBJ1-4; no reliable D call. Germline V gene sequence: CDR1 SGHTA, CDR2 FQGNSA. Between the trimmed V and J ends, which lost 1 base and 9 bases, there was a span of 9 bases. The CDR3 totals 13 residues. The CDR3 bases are TGTGCCAGCAGCTTAGATCGGACGCAAAAACTGTTTTTT. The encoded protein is CASSLDRTQKLFF.

The CDR3 nucleotides read TGTGCCAGCAGCTTAGATTCGAGGAACACCGGGGAGCTGTTTTTT. Its translation is CASSLDSRNTGELFF. The chain carries TRBV11-2 and TRBJ2-2; no firm D call. Deletions cut 0 bases from V and 1 base from J, with 6 bases between. The CDR3 sequence is 15 residues long. The germline gives CDR1 SGHAT, CDR2 FQNNGV.

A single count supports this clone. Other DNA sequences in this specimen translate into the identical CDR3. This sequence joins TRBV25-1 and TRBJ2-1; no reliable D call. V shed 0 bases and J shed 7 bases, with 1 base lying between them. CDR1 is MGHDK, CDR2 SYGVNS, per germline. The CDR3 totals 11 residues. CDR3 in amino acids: CASSEYNEQFF. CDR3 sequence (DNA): TGTGCCAGCAGTGAATATAATGAGCAGTTCTTC.

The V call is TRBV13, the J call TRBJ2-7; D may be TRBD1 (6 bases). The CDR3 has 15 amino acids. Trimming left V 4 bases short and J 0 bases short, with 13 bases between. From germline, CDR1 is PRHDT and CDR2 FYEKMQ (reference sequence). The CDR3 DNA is TGTGCCAGCAGCTCAACTGACAGGAGCTCCTACGAGCAGTACTTC. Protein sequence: CASSSTDRSSYEQYF.

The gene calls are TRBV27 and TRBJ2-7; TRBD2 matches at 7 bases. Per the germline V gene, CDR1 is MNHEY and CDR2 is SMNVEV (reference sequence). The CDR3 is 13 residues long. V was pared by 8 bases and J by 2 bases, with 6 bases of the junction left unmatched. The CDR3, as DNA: TGTGCCAGCGGTAGCGGGCCCACCTACGAGCAGTACTTC. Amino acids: CASGSGPTYEQYF.

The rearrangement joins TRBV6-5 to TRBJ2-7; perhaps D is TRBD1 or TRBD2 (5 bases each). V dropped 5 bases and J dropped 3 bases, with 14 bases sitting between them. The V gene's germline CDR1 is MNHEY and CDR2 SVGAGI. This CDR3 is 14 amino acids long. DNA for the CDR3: TGTGCCAGCAGTCCACAAAGGGGACGCTACGAGCAGTACTTC. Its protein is CASSPQRGRYEQYF.

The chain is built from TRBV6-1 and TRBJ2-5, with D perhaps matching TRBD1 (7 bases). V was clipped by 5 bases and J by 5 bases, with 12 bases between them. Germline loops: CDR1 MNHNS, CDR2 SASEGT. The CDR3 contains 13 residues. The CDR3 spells CASSFGGQETQYF. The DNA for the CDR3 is TGTGCCAGCAGTTTCGGGGGACAGGAGACCCAGTACTTC.

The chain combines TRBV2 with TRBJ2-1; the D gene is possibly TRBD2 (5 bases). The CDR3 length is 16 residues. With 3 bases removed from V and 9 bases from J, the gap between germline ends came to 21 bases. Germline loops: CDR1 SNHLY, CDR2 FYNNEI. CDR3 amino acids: CASSERVLVSLREQFF. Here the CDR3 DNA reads TGTGCCAGCAGTGAGAGGGTTCTAGTTTCTCTACGTGAGCAGTTCTTC.

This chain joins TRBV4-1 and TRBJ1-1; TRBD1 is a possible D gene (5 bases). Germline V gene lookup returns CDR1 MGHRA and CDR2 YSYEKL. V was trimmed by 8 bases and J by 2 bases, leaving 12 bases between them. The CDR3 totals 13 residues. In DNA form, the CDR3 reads TGCGCCAGCCGGGGGGACGGAAACACTGAAGCTTTCTTT. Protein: CASRGDGNTEAFF.

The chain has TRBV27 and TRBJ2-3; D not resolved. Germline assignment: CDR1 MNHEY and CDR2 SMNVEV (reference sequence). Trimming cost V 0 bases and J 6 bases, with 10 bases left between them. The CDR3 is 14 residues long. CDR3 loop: CASSLSSVLDTQYF. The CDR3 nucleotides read TGTGCCAGCAGTTTATCGAGTGTACTGGATACGCAGTATTTT.

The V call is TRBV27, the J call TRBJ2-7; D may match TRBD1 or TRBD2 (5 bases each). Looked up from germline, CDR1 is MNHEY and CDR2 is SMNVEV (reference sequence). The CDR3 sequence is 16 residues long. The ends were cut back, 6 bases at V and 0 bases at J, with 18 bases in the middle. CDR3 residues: CASRWTRGTPSYEQYF. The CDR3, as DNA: TGTGCCAGCAGATGGACCCGAGGGACCCCCTCCTACGAGCAGTACTTC.

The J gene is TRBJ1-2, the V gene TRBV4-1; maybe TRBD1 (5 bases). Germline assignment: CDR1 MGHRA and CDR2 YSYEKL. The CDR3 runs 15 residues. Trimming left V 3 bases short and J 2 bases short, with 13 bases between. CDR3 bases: TGCGCCAGCAGCCACCATGGGGACGGGAACTATGGCTACACCTTC. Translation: CASSHHGDGNYGYTF.

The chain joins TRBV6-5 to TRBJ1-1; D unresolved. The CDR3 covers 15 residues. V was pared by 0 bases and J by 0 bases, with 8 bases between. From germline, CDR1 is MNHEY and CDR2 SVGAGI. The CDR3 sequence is CASSYSARMNTEAFF. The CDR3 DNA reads TGTGCCAGCAGTTACTCAGCCAGAATGAACACTGAAGCTTTCTTT.

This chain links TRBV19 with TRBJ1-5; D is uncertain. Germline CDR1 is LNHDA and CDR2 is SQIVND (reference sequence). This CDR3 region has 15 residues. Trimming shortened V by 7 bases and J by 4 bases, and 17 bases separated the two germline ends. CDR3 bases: TGTGCCAGTATGACCGTCCGGGGAGGGAATCAGCCCCAGCATTTT. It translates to CASMTVRGGNQPQHF.

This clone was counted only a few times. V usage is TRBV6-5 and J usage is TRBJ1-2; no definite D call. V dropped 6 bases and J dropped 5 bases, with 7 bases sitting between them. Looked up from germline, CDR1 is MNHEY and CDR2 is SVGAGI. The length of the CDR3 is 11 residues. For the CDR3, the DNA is TGTGCCAGCAGATGGGAATATGGCTACACCTTC. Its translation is CASRWEYGYTF.

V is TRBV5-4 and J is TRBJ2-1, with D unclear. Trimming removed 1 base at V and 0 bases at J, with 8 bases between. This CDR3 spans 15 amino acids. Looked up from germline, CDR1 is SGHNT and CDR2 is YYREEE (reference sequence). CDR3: CASSLPANSYNEQFF. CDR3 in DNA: TGTGCCAGCAGCTTGCCCGCTAACTCCTACAATGAGCAGTTCTTC.

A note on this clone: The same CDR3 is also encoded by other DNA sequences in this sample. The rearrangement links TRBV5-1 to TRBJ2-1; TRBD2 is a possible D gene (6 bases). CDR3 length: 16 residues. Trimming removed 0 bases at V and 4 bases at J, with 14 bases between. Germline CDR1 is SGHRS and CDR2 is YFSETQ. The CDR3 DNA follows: TGCGCCAGCAGCTTGGCGGGTAGCGGCACTTACAATGAGCAGTTCTTC. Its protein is CASSLAGSGTYNEQFF.

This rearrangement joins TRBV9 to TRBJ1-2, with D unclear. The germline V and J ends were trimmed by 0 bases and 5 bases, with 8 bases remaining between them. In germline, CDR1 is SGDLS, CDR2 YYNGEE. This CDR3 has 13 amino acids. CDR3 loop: CASSVGELYGYTF. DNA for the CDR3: TGTGCCAGCAGCGTAGGAGAGCTGTATGGCTACACCTTC.

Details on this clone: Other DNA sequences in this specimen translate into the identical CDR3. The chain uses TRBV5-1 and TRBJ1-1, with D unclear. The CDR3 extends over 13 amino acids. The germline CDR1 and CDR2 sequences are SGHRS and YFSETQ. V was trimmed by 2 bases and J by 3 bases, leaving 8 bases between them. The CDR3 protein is CASSLTGYTEAFF. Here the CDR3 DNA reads TGCGCCAGCAGCTTAACCGGGTACACTGAAGCTTTCTTT.

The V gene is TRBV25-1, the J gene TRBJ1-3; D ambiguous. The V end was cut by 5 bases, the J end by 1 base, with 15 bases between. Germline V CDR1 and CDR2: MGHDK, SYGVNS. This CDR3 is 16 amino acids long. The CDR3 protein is CASSFYINQSGNTIYF. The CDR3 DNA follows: TGTGCCAGCAGTTTCTACATTAACCAGTCTGGAAACACCATATATTTT.